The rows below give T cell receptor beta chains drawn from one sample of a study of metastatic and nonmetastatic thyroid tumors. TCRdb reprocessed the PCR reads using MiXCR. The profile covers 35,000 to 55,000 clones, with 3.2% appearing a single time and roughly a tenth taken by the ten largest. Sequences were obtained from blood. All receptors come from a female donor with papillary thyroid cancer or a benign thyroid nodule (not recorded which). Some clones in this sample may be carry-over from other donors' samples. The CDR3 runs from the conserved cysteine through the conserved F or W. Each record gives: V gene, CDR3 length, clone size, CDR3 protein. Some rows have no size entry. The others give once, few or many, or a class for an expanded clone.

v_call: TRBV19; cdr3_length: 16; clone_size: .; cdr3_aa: CASSIYPRGVNSPLHF
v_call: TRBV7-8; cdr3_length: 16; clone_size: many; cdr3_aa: CASSLWEDSSTNEQFF
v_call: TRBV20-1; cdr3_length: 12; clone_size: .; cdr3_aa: CSAMTGSTEAFF
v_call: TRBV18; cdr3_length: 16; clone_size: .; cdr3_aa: CASSPQRSGHGNTIYF
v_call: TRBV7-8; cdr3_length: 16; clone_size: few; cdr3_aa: CASSLYTGGVTGELFF
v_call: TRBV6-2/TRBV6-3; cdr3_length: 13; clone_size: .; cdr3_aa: CASSRDRIYEQYF
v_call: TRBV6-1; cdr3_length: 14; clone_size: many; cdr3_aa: CASSENRGNQPQHF
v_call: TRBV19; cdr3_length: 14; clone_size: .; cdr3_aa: CASSMTGPSGGYTF
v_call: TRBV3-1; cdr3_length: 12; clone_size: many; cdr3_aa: CASSSGGGEQYF
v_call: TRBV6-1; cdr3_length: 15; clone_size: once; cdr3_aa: CASSERETPGYGYTF
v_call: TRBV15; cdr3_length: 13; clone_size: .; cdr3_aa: CATSYRTGQPLHF
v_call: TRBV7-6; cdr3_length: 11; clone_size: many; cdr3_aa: CASSLNNEQFF
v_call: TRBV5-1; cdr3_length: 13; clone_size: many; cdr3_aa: CASSFLSQYEQYF
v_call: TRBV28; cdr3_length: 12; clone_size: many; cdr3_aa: CASSILRETQYF
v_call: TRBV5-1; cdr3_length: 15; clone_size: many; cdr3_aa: CASSLVSGSTDTQYF
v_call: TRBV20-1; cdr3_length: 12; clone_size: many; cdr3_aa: CSASDRGGELFF
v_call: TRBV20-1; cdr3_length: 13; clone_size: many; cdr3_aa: CSARIRDPYEQYF
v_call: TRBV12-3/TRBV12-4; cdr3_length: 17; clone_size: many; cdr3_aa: CASSPHEGRGRYNEQFF
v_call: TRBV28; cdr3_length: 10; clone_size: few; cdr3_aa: CASSRSGYTF
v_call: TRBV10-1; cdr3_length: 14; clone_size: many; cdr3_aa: CASSEGTTTGELFF
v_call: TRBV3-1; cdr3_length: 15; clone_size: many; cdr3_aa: CASSQNIDAYNEQFF
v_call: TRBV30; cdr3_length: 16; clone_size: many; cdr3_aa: CAWSVLLRKGASGYTF
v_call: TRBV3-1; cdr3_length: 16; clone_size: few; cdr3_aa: CASSQMGGKGTGELFF
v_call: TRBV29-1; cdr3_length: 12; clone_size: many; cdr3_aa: CSVESGISEAFF
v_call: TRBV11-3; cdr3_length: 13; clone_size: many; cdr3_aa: CASSLVVRTEQFF
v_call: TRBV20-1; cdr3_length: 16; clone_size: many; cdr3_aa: CSAIQGLAGGLETQYF
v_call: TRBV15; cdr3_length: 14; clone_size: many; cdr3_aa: CATREAGAGNEQFF
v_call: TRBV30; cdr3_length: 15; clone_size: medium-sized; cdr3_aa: CAWSFGSRNNSPLHF
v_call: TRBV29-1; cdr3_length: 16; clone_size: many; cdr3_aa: CSVIGRGASNTGELFF
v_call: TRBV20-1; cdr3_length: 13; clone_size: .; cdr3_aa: CSAREVGNSPLHF
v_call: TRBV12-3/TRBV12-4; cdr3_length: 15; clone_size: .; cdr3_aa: CASSSGWGSVSPLHF
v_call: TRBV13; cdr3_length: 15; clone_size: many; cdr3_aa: CASSSGGAGGGELFF
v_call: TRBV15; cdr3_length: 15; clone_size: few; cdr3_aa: CATSREWGGTDTQYF
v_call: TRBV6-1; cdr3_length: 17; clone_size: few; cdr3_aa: CASSSGGQGEGNQPQHF
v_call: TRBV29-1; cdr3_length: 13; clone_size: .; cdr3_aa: CSVDPGQGGGYTF
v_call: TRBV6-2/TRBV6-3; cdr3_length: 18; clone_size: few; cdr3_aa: CASRNPRHRDRCDYGYTF
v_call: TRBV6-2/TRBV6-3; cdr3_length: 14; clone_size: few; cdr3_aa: CASSSPGAANEQFF
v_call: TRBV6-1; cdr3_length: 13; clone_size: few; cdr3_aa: CASSESQLYGYTF
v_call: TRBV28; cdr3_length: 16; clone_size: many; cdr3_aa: CASRTSGRASTDTQYF
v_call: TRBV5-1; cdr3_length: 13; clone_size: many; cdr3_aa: CASSLRLDEKLFF
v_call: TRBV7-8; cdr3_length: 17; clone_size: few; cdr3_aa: CASSLAGGSVAKNIQYF
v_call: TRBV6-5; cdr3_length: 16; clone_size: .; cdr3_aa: CASSYSPGGSNNEQFF
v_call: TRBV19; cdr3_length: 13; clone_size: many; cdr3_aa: CASAESGRYEQYF
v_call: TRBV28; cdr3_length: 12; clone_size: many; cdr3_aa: CASSLNPGPTYF
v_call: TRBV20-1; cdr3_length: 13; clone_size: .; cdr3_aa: CSVMGGVGYEQYF
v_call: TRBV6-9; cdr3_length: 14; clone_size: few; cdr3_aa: CASSSSMSFEPQHF
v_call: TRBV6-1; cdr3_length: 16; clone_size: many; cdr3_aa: CASSELGVGVLNEQFF
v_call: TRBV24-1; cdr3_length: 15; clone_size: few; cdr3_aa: CATSEAGGANYGYTF
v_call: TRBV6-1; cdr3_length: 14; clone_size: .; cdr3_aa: CATRSYTGGYEQYF
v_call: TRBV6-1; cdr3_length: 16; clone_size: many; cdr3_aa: CASSEVSRGSTGELFF
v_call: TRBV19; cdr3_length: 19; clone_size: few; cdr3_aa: CASSPRTSGGWIGTGELFF